This T cell receptor beta chain came from a study of cytomegalovirus exposure and HLA in healthy donors. Study information: From donors who were HLA-typed, an early data release held approximately 91 million unique TCRs.

Study-wide results and caveats: Some TCR beta chains (more than 150 of them) were listed as cytomegalovirus-associated. V segments that were indistinguishable, TRBV6-2 and TRBV6-3 among them, were omitted from analysis. Presence/absence analyses assumed roughly uniform sequencing depth across donors, which may not hold.

Germline CDR1 reads GTSNPN; CDR2 reads SVGIG (reference sequence). The CDR3 consists of 12 residues. V was shortened by 3 bases and J by 7 bases, with 12 bases between the two germline ends. As for this clone: Its target is not known.

Both 60 Vbeta primers and 13 Jbeta primers went into the PCR. The protocol was immunoSEQ multiplex PCR, while the TCRdb copy is restricted to in-frame clones and leaves out a portion. The sample has about 65,000 clones; 55% to 65% are singletons. This clonotype was sampled from a man younger than 45 in good health and CMV-seronegative. V gene TRBV30 combines with J gene TRBJ1-1; weak D call: TRBD1 (6 bases). Sequencing used PBMCs. This CDR3 reads CAWRGAMNEAFF. In nucleotides, the CDR3 is TGTGCCTGGAGGGGGGCGATGAATGAAGCTTTCTTT.